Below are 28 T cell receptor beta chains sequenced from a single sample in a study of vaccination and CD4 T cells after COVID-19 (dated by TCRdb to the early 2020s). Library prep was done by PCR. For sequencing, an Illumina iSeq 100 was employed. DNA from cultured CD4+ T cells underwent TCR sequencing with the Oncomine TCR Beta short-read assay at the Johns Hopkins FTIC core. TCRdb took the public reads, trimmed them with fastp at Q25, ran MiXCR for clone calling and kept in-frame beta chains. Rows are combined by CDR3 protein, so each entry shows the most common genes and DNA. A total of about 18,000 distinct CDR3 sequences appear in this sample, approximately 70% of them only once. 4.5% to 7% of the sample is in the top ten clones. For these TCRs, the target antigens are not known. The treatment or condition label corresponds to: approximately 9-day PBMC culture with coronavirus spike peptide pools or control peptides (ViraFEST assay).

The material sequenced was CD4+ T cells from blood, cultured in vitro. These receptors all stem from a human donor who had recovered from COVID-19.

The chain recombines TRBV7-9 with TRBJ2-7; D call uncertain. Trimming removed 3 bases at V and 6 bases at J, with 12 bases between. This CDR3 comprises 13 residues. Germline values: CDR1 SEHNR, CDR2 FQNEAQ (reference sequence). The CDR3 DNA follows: TGTGCCAGCAGCTTCTCAGCATTATCCGAGCAGTACTTC. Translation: CASSFSALSEQYF.

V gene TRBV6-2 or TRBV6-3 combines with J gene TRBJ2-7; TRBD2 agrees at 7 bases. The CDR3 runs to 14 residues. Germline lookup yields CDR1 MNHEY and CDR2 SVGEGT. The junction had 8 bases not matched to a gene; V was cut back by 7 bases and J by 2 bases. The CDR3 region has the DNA TGTGCCAGCACCACCGGGCGGGAGACCTACGAGCAGTACTTC. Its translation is CASTTGRETYEQYF.

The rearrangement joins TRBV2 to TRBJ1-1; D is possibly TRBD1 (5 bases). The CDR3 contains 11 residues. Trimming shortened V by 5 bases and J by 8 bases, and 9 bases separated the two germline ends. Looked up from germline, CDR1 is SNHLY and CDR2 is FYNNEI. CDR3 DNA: TGTGCCAGCAGTCGACAGTGGGAAGCTTTCTTT. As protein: CASSRQWEAFF. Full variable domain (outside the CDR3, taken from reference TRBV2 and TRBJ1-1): EPEVTQTPSHQVTQMGQEVILRCVPISNHLYFYWYRQILGQKVEFLVSFYNNEISEKSEIFDDQFSVERPDGSNFTLKIRSTKLEDSAMYFCASSRQWEAFFGQGTRLTVV.

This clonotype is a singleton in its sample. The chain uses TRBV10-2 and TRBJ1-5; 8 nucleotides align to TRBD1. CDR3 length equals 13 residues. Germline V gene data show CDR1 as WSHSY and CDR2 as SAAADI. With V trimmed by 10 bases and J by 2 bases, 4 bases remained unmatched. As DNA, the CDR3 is TGCGCCACCCAGGGGGCGGGCAATCAGCCCCAGCATTTT. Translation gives CATQGAGNQPQHF.

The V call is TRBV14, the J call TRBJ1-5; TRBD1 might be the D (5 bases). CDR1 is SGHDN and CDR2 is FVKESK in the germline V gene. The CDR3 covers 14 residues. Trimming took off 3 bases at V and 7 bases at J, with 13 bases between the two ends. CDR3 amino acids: CASSQAGGSQPQHF. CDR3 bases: TGTGCCAGCAGCCAGGCTGGGGGAAGCCAGCCCCAGCATTTT.

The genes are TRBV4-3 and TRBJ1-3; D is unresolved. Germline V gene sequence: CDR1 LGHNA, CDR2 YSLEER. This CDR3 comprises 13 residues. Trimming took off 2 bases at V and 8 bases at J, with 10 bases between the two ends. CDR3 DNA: TGCGCCAGCAGCCAATGGCGGGGAGACACCATATATTTT. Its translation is CASSQWRGDTIYF.

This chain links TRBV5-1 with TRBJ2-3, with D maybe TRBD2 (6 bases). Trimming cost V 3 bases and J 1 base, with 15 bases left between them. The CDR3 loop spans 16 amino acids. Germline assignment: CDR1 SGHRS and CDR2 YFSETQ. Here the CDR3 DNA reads TGCGCCAGCAGCTCCCAGCCGGGGGTAGGCACAGATACGCAGTATTTT. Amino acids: CASSSQPGVGTDTQYF.

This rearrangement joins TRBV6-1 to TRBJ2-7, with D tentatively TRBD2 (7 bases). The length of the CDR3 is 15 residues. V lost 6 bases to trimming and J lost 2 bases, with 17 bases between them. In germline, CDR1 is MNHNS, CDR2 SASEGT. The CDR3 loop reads CASRDPGGAAYEQYF. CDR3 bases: TGTGCCAGCAGGGATCCTGGGGGGGCTGCCTACGAGCAGTACTTC.

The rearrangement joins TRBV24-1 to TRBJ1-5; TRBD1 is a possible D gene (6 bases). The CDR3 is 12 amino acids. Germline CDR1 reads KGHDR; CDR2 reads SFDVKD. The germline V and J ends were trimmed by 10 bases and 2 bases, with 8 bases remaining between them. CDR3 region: CATSGGNQPQHF. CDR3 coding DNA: TGTGCCACTTCAGGGGGCAATCAGCCCCAGCATTTT.

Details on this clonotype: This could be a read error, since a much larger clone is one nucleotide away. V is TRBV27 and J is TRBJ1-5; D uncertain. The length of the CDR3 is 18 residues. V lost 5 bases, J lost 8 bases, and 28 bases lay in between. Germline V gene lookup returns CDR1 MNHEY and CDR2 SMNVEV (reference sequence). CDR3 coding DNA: TGTGCCAGCAGTCGACGCGGGGATTGGACCTCAAAATCGGAGCCCCAGCATTTT. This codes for CASSRRGDWTSKSEPQHF.

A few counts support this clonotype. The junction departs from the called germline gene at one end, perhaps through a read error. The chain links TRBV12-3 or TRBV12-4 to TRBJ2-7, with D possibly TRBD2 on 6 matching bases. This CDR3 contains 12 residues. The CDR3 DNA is TGTGCCAGCAGTTTACTCGGGGGTAGGCTGAACTTC. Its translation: CASSLLGGRLNF.

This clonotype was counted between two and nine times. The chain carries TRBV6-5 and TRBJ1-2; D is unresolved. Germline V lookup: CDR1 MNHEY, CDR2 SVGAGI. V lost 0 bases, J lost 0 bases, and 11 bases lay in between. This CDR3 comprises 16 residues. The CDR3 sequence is CASSYSGSPTNYGYTF. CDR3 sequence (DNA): TGTGCCAGCAGTTACTCGGGGAGCCCCACTAACTATGGCTACACCTTC.

The CDR3 sequence is CASSPRTSGRPEETQYF. CDR3 DNA: TGTGCCAGCAGCCCCCGGACTAGCGGGAGGCCAGAAGAGACCCAGTACTTC. The V and J genes are TRBV7-9 and TRBJ2-5; 14 positions match TRBD2. Unmatched junction bases numbered 8, after V lost 5 bases and J lost 3 bases. This CDR3 comprises 17 residues. The germline CDR1 and CDR2 sequences are SEHNR and FQNEAQ (reference sequence).

The CDR3 DNA sequence: TGTGCCAGCATGGGCGGACGTAATTCACCCCTCCACTTT. This codes for CASMGGRNSPLHF. The chain employs TRBV2 and TRBJ1-6, with D uncertain. This CDR3 contains 13 residues. The V gene lost 7 bases and the J gene lost 6 bases, with 10 bases spanning the gap. The germline gives CDR1 SNHLY, CDR2 FYNNEI.

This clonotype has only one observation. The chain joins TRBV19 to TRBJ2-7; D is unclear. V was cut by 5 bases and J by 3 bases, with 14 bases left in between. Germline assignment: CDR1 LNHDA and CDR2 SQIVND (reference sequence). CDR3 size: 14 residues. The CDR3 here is CASSFRALLYEQYF. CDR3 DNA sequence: TGTGCCAGTAGTTTCCGGGCCCTCCTCTACGAGCAGTACTTC.

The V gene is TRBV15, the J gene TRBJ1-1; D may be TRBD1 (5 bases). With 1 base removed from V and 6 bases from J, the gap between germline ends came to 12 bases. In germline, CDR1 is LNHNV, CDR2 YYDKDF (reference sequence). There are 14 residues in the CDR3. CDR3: CATSRVGGYPEAFF. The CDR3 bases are TGTGCCACCAGCAGAGTGGGGGGGTACCCTGAAGCTTTCTTT.

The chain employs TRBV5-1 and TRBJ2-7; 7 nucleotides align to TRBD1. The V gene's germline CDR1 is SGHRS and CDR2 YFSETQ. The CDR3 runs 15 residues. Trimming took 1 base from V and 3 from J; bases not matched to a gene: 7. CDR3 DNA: TGCGCCAGCAGCTTGACAGGGGACCCCCGCTACGAGCAGTACTTC. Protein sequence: CASSLTGDPRYEQYF.

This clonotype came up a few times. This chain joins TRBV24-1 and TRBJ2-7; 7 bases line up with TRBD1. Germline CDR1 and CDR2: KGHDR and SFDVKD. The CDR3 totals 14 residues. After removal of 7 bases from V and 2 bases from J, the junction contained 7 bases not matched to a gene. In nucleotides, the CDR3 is TGTGCCACCAGCACCGGGACAGCCCCCTACGAGCAGTACTTC. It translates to CATSTGTAPYEQYF.

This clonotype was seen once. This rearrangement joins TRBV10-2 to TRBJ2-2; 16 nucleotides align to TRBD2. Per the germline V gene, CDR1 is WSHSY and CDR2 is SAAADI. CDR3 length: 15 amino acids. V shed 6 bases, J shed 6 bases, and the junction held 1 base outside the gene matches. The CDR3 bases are TGCGCCAGCAGCGGGACTAGCGGGAGGGCCGGGGAGCTGTTTTTT. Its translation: CASSGTSGRAGELFF.

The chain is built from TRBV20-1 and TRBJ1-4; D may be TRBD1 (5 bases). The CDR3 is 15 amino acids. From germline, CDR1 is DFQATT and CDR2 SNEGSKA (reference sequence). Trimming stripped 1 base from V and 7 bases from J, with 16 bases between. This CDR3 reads CSARVGGGLPEKLFF. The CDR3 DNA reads TGCAGTGCTAGAGTCGGCGGGGGACTTCCTGAAAAACTGTTTTTT.

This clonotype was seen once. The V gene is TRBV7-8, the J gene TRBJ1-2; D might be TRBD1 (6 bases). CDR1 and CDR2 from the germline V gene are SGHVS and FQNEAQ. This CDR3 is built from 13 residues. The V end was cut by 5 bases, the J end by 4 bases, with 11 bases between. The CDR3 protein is CASSLRQAYGYTF. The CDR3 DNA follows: TGTGCCAGCAGCCTCAGACAGGCCTATGGCTACACCTTC.

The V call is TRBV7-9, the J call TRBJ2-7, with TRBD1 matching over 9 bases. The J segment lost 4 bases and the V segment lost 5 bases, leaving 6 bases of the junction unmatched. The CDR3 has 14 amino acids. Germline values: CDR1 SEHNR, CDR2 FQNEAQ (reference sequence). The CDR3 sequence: CASSLGQGDYEQYF. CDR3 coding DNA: TGTGCCAGCAGCCTGGGACAGGGTGATTACGAGCAGTACTTC.

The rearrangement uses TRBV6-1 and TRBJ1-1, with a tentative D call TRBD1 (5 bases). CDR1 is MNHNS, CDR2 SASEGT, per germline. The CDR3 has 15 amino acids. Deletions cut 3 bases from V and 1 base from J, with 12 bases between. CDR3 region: CASSDHTGGNTEAFF. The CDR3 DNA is TGTGCCAGCAGTGACCACACAGGCGGGAACACTGAAGCTTTCTTT.

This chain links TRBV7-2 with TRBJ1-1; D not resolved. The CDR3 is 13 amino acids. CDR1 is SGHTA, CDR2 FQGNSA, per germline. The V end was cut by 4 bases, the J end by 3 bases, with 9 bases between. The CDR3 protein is CASSSNSYTEAFF. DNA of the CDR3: TGTGCCAGCAGCTCCAACAGCTACACTGAAGCTTTCTTT. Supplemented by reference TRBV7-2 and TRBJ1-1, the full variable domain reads GAGVSQSPSNKVTEKGKDVELRCDPISGHTALYWYRQSLGQGLEFLIYFQGNSAPDKSGLPSDRFSAERTGGSVSTLTIQRTQQEDSAVYLCASSSNSYTEAFFGQGTRLTVV.

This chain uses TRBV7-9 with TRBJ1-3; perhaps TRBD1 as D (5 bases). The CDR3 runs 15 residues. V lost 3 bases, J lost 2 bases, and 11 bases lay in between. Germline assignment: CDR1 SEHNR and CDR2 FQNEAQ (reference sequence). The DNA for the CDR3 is TGTGCCAGCAGCTTGGGACTAGGAGCTGGAAACACCATATATTTT. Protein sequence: CASSLGLGAGNTIYF.

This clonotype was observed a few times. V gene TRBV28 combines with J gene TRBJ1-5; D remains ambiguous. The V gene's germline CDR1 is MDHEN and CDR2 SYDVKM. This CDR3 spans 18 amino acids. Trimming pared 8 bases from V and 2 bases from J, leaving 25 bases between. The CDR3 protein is CASLPVLHLAFGNQPQHF. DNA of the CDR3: TGTGCCAGCTTGCCAGTTCTGCACCTTGCCTTTGGCAATCAGCCCCAGCATTTT.

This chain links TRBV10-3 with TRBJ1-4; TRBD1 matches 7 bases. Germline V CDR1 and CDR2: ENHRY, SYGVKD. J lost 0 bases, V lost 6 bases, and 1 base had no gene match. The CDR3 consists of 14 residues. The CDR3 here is CAIRGTATNEKLFF. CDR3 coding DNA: TGTGCCATCAGGGGGACAGCAACTAATGAAAAACTGTTTTTT.

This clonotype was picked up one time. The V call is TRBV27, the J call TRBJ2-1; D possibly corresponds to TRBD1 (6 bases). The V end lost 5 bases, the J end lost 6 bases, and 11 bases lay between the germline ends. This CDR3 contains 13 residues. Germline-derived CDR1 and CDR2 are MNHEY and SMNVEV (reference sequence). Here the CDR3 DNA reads TGTGCCAGCAGTAAGGGGGTCGTCAATGAGCAGTTCTTC. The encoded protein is CASSKGVVNEQFF.